This entry lists 3 T cell receptor beta chains sequenced from one sample in a study of blood T cell repertoires in COVID-19 (dated by TCRdb to 2018 to 2021). The receptor library was made with the immunoSEQ multiplex PCR assay. TCRdb stores this immuneACCESS table with in-frame sequences only. Part of the clones is absent; in the studies checked, under half of the shortfall reflects unresolved V genes, and no reason is known for the rest. Recorded for this sample are around 80,000 clones; around 80% of them occurred a single time. 10% of the sample lies in the top ten. Sample: peripheral blood. The receptors derive from a man in his fifties or sixties with acute or convalescent COVID-19.

This clone has a single count. The rearrangement links TRBV28 to TRBJ2-1; 9 nucleotides match TRBD1. CDR1 MDHEN and CDR2 SYDVKM come from the germline V gene. This CDR3 has 14 amino acids. J was trimmed by 7 bases and V by 10 bases; bases with no gene match: 11. CDR3 amino acids: CATKRTGVSNEQFF. The DNA for the CDR3 is TGTGCCACCAAGCGGACAGGGGTTAGTAATGAGCAGTTCTTC.

This sequence joins TRBV18 and TRBJ2-6; weak D call: TRBD1 (6 bases). This CDR3 is 17 amino acids long. The V gene's germline CDR1 is KGHSH and CDR2 LQKENI. Trimming left V 1 base short and J 0 bases short, with 10 bases between. The CDR3 DNA reads as TGTGCCAGCTCACCACGTGGACAGAGCTCTGGGGCCAACGTCCTGACTTTC. Protein product: CASSPRGQSSGANVLTF.

This sequence joins TRBV6-2 or TRBV6-3 and TRBJ2-7, with TRBD2 identical over 9 bases. V trimming: 0 bases; J trimming: 5 bases; junction bases outside the gene matches: 8. This CDR3 region has 16 residues. Per germline, CDR1 MNHEY and CDR2 SVGEGT. The CDR3 nucleotides are TGTGCCAGCAGTTACTCGATTAGCGGGAGTCAAAACGAGCAGTACTTC. Translated, it gives CASSYSISGSQNEQYF.